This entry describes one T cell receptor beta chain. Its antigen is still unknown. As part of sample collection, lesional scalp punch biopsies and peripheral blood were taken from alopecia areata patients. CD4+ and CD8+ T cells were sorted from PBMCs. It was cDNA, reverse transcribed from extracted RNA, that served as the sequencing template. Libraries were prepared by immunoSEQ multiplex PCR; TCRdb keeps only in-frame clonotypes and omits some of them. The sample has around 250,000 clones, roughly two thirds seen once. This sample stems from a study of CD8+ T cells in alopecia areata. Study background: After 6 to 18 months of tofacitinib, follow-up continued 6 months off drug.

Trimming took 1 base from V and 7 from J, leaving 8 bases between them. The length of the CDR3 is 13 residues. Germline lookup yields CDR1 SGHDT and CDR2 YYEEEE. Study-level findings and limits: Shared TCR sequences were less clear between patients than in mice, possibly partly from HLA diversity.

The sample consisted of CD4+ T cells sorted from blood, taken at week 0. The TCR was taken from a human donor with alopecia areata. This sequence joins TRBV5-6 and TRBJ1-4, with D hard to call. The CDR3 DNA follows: TGTGCCAGCAGCTTGATAGCTAGTGAAAAACTGTTTTTT. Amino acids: CASSLIASEKLFF.